One sample yielded the 32 T cell receptor beta chains listed below, sequenced in a study of blood T cell repertoires in COVID-19 (TCRdb year 2020). The library was obtained by the immunoSEQ multiplex PCR assay. Drawn from immuneACCESS, this table holds only the in-frame rearrangements with V and J called that TCRdb kept. Clones are partly lost; checked studies trace under half to an unresolved V gene and leave the rest unexplained. Counted in this sample were some 290,000 clones; around 89% of them appeared once. Roughly 1% of the sample is taken by the ten largest. Sequences were obtained from peripheral blood. The receptors were sampled from a woman aged 40 to 50 with COVID-19, enrolled during active disease.

The J gene is TRBJ2-7, the V gene TRBV6-6; 11 positions agree with TRBD2. Germline V CDR1 and CDR2: MNHNY, SVGAGI (reference sequence). The CDR3 spans 13 residues. The ends lost 6 bases at V and 4 bases at J; junction bases unmatched: 2. In DNA, the CDR3 is TGTGCCAGCAGCCGGACTAGCGGGTACGAGCAGTACTTC. Its protein is CASSRTSGYEQYF.

The chain carries TRBV15 and TRBJ1-1; 10 positions agree with TRBD1. The J segment lost 4 bases and the V segment lost 2 bases, leaving 4 bases of the junction unmatched. Germline-derived CDR1 and CDR2 are LNHNV and YYDKDF (reference sequence). The CDR3 is 15 amino acids. The CDR3 sequence is CATSRRQGAVTEAFF. CDR3 DNA sequence: TGTGCCACCAGCAGAAGACAGGGGGCGGTCACTGAAGCTTTCTTT. The variable domain in full, completed from reference TRBV15 and TRBJ1-1, reads DAMVIQNPRYQVTQFGKPVTLSCSQTLNHNVMYWYQQKSSQAPKLLFHYYDKDFNNEADTPDNFQSRRPNTSFCFLDIRSPGLGDTAMYLCATSRRQGAVTEAFFGQGTRLTVV.

This clone showed up just a few times. The V and J genes are TRBV7-9 and TRBJ1-5, with 9 positions matching TRBD1. The length of the CDR3 is 14 residues. Germline CDR1 and CDR2: SEHNR and FQNEAQ (reference sequence). Unmatched junction bases numbered 1, after V lost 1 base and J lost 6 bases. The CDR3: CASSLGDRAQPQHF. The CDR3 nucleotides read TGTGCCAGCAGCTTAGGGGACAGGGCTCAGCCCCAGCATTTT.

The V and J genes are TRBV7-3 and TRBJ2-2; tentatively, D is TRBD2 (7 bases). The V gene's germline CDR1 is SGHTA and CDR2 FQGTGA. Trimming cost V 4 bases and J 4 bases, with 16 bases left between them. The length of the CDR3 is 16 residues. This CDR3 reads CASSSSPGGGTGELFF. The CDR3 DNA is TGTGCCAGCAGCTCGTCCCCGGGGGGCGGCACCGGGGAGCTGTTTTTT.

This chain connects TRBV5-8 to TRBJ2-1, with TRBD2 matching 11 bases. CDR1 and CDR2 (germline): SGHTS, YDEGEE. J gave up 7 bases and V 3 bases, and 3 bases lay outside the gene matches. CDR3 length: 14 amino acids. DNA for the CDR3: TGTGCCAGCAGCTGGACTAGCGGGCCGAATGAGCAGTTCTTC. This gives the protein CASSWTSGPNEQFF.

The chain uses TRBV30 and TRBJ1-1; tentative D call: TRBD1 (6 bases). V was clipped by 2 bases and J by 11 bases, with 15 bases between them. CDR1 and CDR2 from the germline V gene are GTSNPN and SVGIG (reference sequence). This CDR3 is 12 amino acids long. The CDR3 DNA sequence: TGTGCCTGGAGTCCGGGGGGCGGAGGGGCTTTCTTT. This gives the protein CAWSPGGGGAFF.

The rearrangement links TRBV27 to TRBJ1-2; TRBD1 is a possible D gene (6 bases). This CDR3 has 15 residues. V was cut by 3 bases and J by 2 bases, with 13 bases left in between. Looked up from germline, CDR1 is MNHEY and CDR2 is SMNVEV (reference sequence). CDR3 loop: CASSLGAERNYGYTF. CDR3 DNA: TGTGCCAGCAGTTTGGGGGCAGAAAGAAACTATGGCTACACCTTC.

The genes are TRBV6-2 or TRBV6-3 and TRBJ2-5, with unresolved D. The V and J ends lost 2 bases and 1 base respectively, with 8 bases between them. The germline CDR1 and CDR2 sequences are MNHEY and SVGEGT. CDR3 size: 14 residues. CDR3 region: CASSYRVFQETQYF. CDR3 bases: TGTGCCAGCAGTTACCGTGTATTCCAAGAGACCCAGTACTTC.

The chain recombines TRBV5-4 with TRBJ1-4; D is undetermined. Trimming removed 3 bases from V and 2 bases from J, with 17 bases in between. This CDR3 spans 17 amino acids. The germline V gene encodes CDR1 SGHNT and CDR2 YYREEE (reference sequence). The CDR3 nucleotides read TGTGCCAGCAGCTCCCTTAAGCGGGGTTCGACTAATGAAAAACTGTTTTTT. Translating gives CASSSLKRGSTNEKLFF.

V usage is TRBV7-2 and J usage is TRBJ2-1; TRBD2 aligns across 14 bases. CDR1 is SGHTA, CDR2 FQGNSA, per germline. The CDR3 runs 16 residues. After removal of 5 bases from V and 8 bases from J, the junction contained 8 bases not matched to a gene. The CDR3 protein is CASSGGTSGSLHEQFF. The CDR3 DNA sequence: TGTGCCAGCAGCGGAGGGACTAGCGGGAGCCTCCATGAGCAGTTCTTC.

The chain has TRBV30 and TRBJ1-3; D not resolved. Deletions cut 3 bases from V and 0 bases from J, with 15 bases between. Per germline, CDR1 GTSNPN and CDR2 SVGIG (reference sequence). The CDR3 covers 16 residues. In DNA form, the CDR3 reads TGTGCCTGGAGGCTCCTACAGCAATCCTCTGGAAACACCATATATTTT. Its protein is CAWRLLQQSSGNTIYF.

The V call is TRBV7-3, the J call TRBJ2-1; D is perhaps TRBD2 (7 bases). The CDR3 is made up of 16 amino acids. With 5 bases removed from V and 7 bases from J, the gap between germline ends came to 21 bases. The germline V gene has CDR1 SGHTA and CDR2 FQGTGA. The CDR3 DNA reads TGTGCCAGCAGCCCCCGTGGGGGGGCGGGTGGAAATGAGCAGTTCTTC. Amino acid sequence: CASSPRGGAGGNEQFF.

The chain links TRBV4-1 to TRBJ2-7; D might be TRBD2 (5 bases). The V end lost 5 bases, the J end lost 7 bases, and 15 bases lay between the germline ends. The CDR3 runs 13 residues. Germline V gene data show CDR1 as MGHRA and CDR2 as YSYEKL. This CDR3 reads CASSSTGNGEQYF. Here the CDR3 DNA reads TGCGCCAGCAGCTCTACGGGGAATGGTGAGCAGTACTTC.

This clone came up once. This chain links TRBV6-5 with TRBJ2-1; 9 nucleotides align to TRBD1. Germline trimming cut 4 bases from V and 9 bases from J; bases unmatched to any gene: 13. CDR3 length: 16 residues. The V gene's germline CDR1 is MNHEY and CDR2 SVGAGI. DNA of the CDR3: TGTGCCAGCAGTTCCAATCACAGGGGGCGTTTTTGTGAGCAGTTCTTC. This translates into CASSSNHRGRFCEQFF.

This clone has a single count. The gene calls are TRBV4-1 and TRBJ2-2; TRBD1 might be the D (7 bases). Per the germline V gene, CDR1 is MGHRA and CDR2 is YSYEKL. Trimming shortened V by 3 bases and J by 3 bases, and 17 bases separated the two germline ends. The CDR3 covers 17 residues. CDR3 DNA sequence: TGCGCCAGCAGCCACGTATCTCGGGGGACAGACACCGGGGAGCTGTTTTTT. It translates to CASSHVSRGTDTGELFF.

The chain couples TRBV19 to TRBJ2-1, with 7 positions matching TRBD2. The CDR3 contains 16 residues. Germline V gives CDR1 LNHDA, CDR2 SQIVND (reference sequence). The trim removed 5 bases at V and 7 bases at J, leaving 14 bases unmatched. CDR3 sequence (DNA): TGTGCCAGTAGTTCCCGGGGAGGGAGGGTTCAAAATGAGCAGTTCTTC. Translation gives CASSSRGGRVQNEQFF.

The chain employs TRBV21-1 and TRBJ2-7; TRBD1, as called in the table, went unchecked against the DNA. TRBV21-1 is labeled a pseudogene. The CDR3 length is 14 residues. Written as DNA, the CDR3 is TGTGCCAGCAGTGGCAGGGGGCTGCGTCACGAGCAGTACTTC. This gives the protein CASSGRGLRHEQYF.

V gene TRBV6-5 combines with J gene TRBJ2-5, with D possibly being TRBD1 (5 bases). In germline, CDR1 is MNHEY, CDR2 SVGAGI. This CDR3 has 13 residues. The germline V and J ends were trimmed by 8 bases and 1 base, with 11 bases remaining between them. The DNA for the CDR3 is TGTGCCAGCGGCAGGGCTTCCCAAGAGACCCAGTACTTC. Amino acid sequence: CASGRASQETQYF.

V usage is TRBV19 and J usage is TRBJ2-3; D perhaps matches TRBD1 (6 bases). CDR1 is LNHDA and CDR2 is SQIVND in the germline V gene (reference sequence). The CDR3 is 15 amino acids. Trimming cost V 4 bases and J 0 bases, with 11 bases left between them. CDR3 sequence reads: CASSTDRLSTDTQYF. The CDR3 DNA reads TGTGCCAGTAGTACCGACAGGCTTAGCACAGATACGCAGTATTTT.

This rearrangement joins TRBV24-1 to TRBJ1-1; perhaps TRBD1 as D (5 bases). Germline CDR1 and CDR2: KGHDR and SFDVKD. Deletions cut 5 bases from V and 6 bases from J, with 15 bases between. The CDR3 has 14 amino acids. In DNA form, the CDR3 reads TGTGCCACCAGTGGGGCGGGGGTCGGCGCTGAAGCTTTCTTT. Its protein product is CATSGAGVGAEAFF.

The chain is built from TRBV5-6 and TRBJ2-2; no reliable D call. Germline CDR1 and CDR2: SGHDT and YYEEEE. Trimming stripped 0 bases from V and 4 bases from J, with 4 bases between. There are 13 residues in the CDR3. The CDR3 sequence: CASSLAPTGELFF. Here the CDR3 DNA reads TGTGCCAGCAGCTTGGCTCCCACCGGGGAGCTGTTTTTT.

V is TRBV19 and J is TRBJ2-7; a weak D match, TRBD2 (6 bases). The CDR3 consists of 13 residues. V was pared by 2 bases and J by 6 bases, with 11 bases between. Germline-derived CDR1 and CDR2 are LNHDA and SQIVND (reference sequence). This CDR3 is CASSILRGGEQYF. The CDR3, as DNA: TGTGCCAGTAGTATATTGAGGGGAGGCGAGCAGTACTTC.

CDR3 loop: CASSTSGFQSYNEQFF. The CDR3 nucleotides are TGTGCCAGCAGCACCTCAGGGTTTCAATCCTACAATGAGCAGTTCTTC. The chain employs TRBV9 and TRBJ2-1, with a weak D call TRBD1 (5 bases). Per the germline V gene, CDR1 is SGDLS and CDR2 is YYNGEE. V lost 4 bases to trimming and J lost 1 base, with 15 bases between them. The CDR3 has 16 residues.

The rearrangement joins TRBV7-2 to TRBJ2-7; D perhaps matches TRBD2 (6 bases). CDR1 and CDR2 (germline): SGHTA, FQGNSA. Trimming pared 4 bases from V and 3 bases from J, leaving 10 bases between. The CDR3 runs 13 residues. The CDR3 reads CASSYTGGYEQYF. In nucleotides, the CDR3 is TGTGCCAGCAGCTACACCGGGGGCTACGAGCAGTACTTC.

This clone appeared a single time. CDR3 DNA: TGTGCCAGCGATCTACAGCTGGGTTCACCCCTCCACTTT. Amino acids: CASDLQLGSPLHF. The chain links TRBV6-5 to TRBJ1-6, with D unclear. Germline lookup yields CDR1 MNHEY and CDR2 SVGAGI. This CDR3 has 13 amino acids. Trimming removed 8 bases from V and 9 bases from J, with 14 bases in between.

This chain joins TRBV4-2 and TRBJ1-1; TRBD1 aligns across 7 bases. Germline V CDR1 and CDR2: LGHNA, YNFKEQ. Trimming cost V 4 bases and J 3 bases; bases outside gene matches: 5. The CDR3 has 14 residues. The CDR3: CASSPTGLDTEAFF. CDR3 sequence (DNA): TGTGCCAGCAGCCCGACAGGGCTTGACACTGAAGCTTTCTTT.

V and J are TRBV7-2 and TRBJ2-1; 10 positions agree with TRBD2. There are 15 residues in the CDR3. Germline trimming cut 5 bases from V and 4 bases from J; bases unmatched to any gene: 5. The germline V gene has CDR1 SGHTA and CDR2 FQGNSA. CDR3 DNA sequence: TGTGCCAGCAGCCAAGGACTAGCGGAATACAATGAGCAGTTCTTC. This encodes CASSQGLAEYNEQFF.

This chain links TRBV28 with TRBJ1-5; TRBD1 might be the D (5 bases). The CDR3 covers 15 residues. V was shortened by 3 bases and J by 7 bases, with 16 bases between the two germline ends. Germline CDR1 reads MDHEN; CDR2 reads SYDVKM. CDR3 bases: TGTGCCAGCAGTTTGGTTACAGGCAGCAGGCAGCCCCAGCATTTT. It codes for CASSLVTGSRQPQHF.

This clone was found once. The chain joins TRBV28 to TRBJ1-2; D not resolved. The CDR3 length is 12 residues. The V and J ends lost 5 bases and 4 bases respectively, with 8 bases between them. CDR1 MDHEN and CDR2 SYDVKM come from the germline V gene. The chain's CDR3 is CASSTYTYGYTF. The CDR3 DNA follows: TGTGCCAGCAGTACGTACACCTATGGCTACACCTTC.

This clone has a handful of counts. V usage is TRBV5-1 and J usage is TRBJ1-1; no clear D. This CDR3 comprises 13 residues. Germline V gene sequence: CDR1 SGHRS, CDR2 YFSETQ. Trimming left V 4 bases short and J 1 base short, with 8 bases between. The CDR3, as DNA: TGCGCCAGCAGCACGGACTGGAACACTGAAGCTTTCTTT. Translating it yields CASSTDWNTEAFF.

The chain has TRBV28 and TRBJ1-2; perhaps TRBD1 as D (5 bases). This CDR3 comprises 15 residues. The V end lost 3 bases, the J end lost 5 bases, and 16 bases lay between the germline ends. Per the germline V gene, CDR1 is MDHEN and CDR2 is SYDVKM. The CDR3 reads CASSFSTGTAYGYTF. CDR3 nucleotide sequence: TGTGCCAGCAGTTTCTCCACCGGGACTGCGTATGGCTACACCTTC.

The J gene is TRBJ2-2, the V gene TRBV7-2; 9 bases are a match to TRBD1. The CDR3 loop spans 15 amino acids. V gave up 7 bases and J gave up 5 bases; unmatched junction bases: 8. Germline CDR1 SGHTA, CDR2 FQGNSA. CDR3 residues: CASNHPQGATGELFF. DNA for the CDR3: TGTGCCAGCAACCACCCACAGGGGGCGACCGGGGAGCTGTTTTTT.